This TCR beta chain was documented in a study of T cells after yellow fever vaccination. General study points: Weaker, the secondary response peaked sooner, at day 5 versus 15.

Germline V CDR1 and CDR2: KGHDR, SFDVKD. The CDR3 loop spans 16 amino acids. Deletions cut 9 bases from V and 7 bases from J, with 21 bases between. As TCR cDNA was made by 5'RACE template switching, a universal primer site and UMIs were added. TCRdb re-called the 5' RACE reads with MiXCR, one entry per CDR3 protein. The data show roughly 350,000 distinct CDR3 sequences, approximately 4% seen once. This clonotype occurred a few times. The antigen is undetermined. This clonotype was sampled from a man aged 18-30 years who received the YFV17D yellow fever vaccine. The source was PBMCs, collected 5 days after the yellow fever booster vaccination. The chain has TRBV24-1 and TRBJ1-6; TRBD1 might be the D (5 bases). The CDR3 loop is CATVLAGVSKNSPLHF. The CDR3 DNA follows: TGTGCCACCGTGTTGGCGGGGGTATCGAAAAATTCACCCCTCCACTTT.